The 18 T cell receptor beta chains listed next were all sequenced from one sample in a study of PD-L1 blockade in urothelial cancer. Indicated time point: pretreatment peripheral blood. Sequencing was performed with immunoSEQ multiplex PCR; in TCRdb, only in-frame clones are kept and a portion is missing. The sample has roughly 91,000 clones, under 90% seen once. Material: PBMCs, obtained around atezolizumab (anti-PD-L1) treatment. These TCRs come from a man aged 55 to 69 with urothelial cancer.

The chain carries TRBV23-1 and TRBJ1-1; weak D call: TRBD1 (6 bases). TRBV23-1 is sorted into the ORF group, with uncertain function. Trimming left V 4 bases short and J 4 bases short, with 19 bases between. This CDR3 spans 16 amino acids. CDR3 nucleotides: TGCGCCAGCAGTCGAGAACAACAGGGTATGAGCACTGAAGCTTTCTTT. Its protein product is CASSREQQGMSTEAFF.

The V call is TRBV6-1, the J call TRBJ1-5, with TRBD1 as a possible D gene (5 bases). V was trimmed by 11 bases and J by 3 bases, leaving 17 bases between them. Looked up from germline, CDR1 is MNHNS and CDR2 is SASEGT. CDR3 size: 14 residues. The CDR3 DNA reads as TGTGCCGAGGGGCGGGGTTTGGACAATCAGCCCCAGCATTTT. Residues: CAEGRGLDNQPQHF.

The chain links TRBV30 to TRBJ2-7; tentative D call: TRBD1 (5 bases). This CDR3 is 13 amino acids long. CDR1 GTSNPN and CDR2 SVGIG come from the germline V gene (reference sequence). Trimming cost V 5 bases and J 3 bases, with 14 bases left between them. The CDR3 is CAWARDSYYEQYF. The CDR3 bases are TGTGCCTGGGCCAGAGACAGCTACTACGAGCAGTACTTC. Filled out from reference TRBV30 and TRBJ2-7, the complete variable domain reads SQTIHQWPATLVQPVGSPLSLECTVEGTSNPNLYWYRQAAGRGLQLLFYSVGIGQISSEVPQNLSASRPQDRQFILSSKKLLLSDSGFYLCAWARDSYYEQYFGPGTRLTVT.

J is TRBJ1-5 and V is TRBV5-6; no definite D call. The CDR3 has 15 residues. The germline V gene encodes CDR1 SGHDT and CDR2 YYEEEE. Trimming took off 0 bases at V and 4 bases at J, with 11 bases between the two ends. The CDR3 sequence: CASSLVSEANQPQHF. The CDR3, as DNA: TGTGCCAGCAGCTTGGTTTCAGAGGCTAATCAGCCCCAGCATTTT. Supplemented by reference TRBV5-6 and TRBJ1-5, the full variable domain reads DAGVTQSPTHLIKTRGQQVTLRCSPKSGHDTVSWYQQALGQGPQFIFQYYEEEERQRGNFPDRFSGHQFPNYSSELNVNALLLGDSALYLCASSLVSEANQPQHFGDGTRLSIL.

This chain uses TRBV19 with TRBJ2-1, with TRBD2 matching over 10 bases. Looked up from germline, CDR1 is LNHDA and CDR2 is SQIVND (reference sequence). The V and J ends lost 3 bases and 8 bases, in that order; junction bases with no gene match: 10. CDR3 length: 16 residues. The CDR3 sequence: CASSIRDLAGVDEQFF. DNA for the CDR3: TGTGCCAGTAGTATCAGAGATCTAGCGGGGGTGGATGAGCAGTTCTTC.

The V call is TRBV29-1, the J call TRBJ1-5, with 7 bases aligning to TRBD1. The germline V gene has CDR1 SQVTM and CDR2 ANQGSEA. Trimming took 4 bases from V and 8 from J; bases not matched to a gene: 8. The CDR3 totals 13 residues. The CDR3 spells CSVAVYRGEPQHF. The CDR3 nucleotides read TGCAGCGTTGCCGTCTACAGGGGTGAGCCCCAGCATTTT. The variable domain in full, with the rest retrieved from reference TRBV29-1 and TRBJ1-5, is SAVISQKPSRDICQRGTSLTIQCQVDSQVTMMFWYRQQPGQSLTLIATANQGSEATYESGFVIDKFPISRPNLTFSTLTVSNMSPEDSSIYLCSVAVYRGEPQHFGDGTRLSIL.

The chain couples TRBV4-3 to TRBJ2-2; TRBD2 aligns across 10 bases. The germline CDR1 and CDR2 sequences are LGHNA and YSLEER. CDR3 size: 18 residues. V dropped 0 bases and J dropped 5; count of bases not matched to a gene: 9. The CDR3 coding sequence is TGCGCCAGCAGCCAAGACCCTAGCGGGAGTTCAGGAACCGGGGAGCTGTTTTTT. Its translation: CASSQDPSGSSGTGELFF.

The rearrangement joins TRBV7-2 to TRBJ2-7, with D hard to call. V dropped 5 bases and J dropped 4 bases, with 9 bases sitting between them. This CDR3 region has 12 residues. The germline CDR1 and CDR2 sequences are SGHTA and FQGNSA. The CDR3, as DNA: TGTGCCAGCAGCCCCGCAGGTTACGAGCAGTACTTC. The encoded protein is CASSPAGYEQYF.

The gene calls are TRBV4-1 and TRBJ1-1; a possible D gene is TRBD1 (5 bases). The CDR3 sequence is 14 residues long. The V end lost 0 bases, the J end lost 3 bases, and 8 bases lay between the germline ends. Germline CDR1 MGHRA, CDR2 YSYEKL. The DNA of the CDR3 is TGCGCCAGCAGCCAAGATTGGGGGGACACTGAAGCTTTCTTT. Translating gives CASSQDWGDTEAFF.

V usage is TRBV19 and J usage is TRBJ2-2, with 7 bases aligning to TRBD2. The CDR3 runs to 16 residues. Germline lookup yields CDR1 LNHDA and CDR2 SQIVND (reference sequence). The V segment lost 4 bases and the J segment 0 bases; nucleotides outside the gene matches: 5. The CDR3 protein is CASSKPSGTNTGELFF. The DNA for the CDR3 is TGTGCCAGTAGTAAACCTAGCGGAACGAACACCGGGGAGCTGTTTTTT.

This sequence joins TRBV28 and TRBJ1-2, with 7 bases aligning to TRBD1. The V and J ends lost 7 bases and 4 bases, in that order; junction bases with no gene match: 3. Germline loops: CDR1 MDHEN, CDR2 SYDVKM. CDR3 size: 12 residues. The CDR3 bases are TGTGCCAGCATACGACAGGGCTATGGCTACACCTTC. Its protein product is CASIRQGYGYTF.

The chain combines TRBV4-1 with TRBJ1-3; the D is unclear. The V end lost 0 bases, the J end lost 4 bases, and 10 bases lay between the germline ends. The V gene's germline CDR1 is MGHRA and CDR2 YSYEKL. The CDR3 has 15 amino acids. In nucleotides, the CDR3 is TGCGCCAGCAGCCAAGATCCAGGTACCGGAAACACCATATATTTT. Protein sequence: CASSQDPGTGNTIYF.

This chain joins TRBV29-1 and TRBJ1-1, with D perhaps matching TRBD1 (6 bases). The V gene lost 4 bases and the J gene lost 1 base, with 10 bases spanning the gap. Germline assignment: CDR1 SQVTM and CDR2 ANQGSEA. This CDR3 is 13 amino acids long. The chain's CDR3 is CSVGMTGNTEAFF. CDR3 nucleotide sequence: TGCAGCGTTGGTATGACAGGGAACACTGAAGCTTTCTTT.

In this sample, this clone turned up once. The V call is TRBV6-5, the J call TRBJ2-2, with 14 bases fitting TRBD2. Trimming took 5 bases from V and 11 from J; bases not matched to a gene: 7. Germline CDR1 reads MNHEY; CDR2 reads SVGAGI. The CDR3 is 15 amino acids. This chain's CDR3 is CASSPRLAGGPELFF. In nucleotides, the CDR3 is TGTGCCAGCAGTCCTAGACTAGCGGGGGGGCCAGAGCTGTTTTTT.

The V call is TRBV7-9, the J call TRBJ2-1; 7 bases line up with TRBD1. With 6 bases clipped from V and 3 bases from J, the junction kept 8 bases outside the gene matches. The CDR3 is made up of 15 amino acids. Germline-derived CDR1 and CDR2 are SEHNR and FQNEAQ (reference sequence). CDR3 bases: TGTGCCAGCAGTCCGGGACAGACAGTCTACAATGAGCAGTTCTTC. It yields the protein CASSPGQTVYNEQFF.

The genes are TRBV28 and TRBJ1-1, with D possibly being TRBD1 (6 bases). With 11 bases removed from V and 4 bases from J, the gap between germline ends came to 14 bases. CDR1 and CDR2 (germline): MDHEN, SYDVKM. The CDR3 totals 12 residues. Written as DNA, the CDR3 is TGTGCCGGGGGGGGGCAGGGCACTGAAGCTTTCTTT. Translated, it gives CAGGGQGTEAFF.

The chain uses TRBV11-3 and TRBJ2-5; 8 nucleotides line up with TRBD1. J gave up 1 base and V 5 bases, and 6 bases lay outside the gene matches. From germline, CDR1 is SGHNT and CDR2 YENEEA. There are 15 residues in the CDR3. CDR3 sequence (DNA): TGTGCCAGCAGCCATCGGACAGGGTCCCAAGAGACCCAGTACTTC. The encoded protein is CASSHRTGSQETQYF.

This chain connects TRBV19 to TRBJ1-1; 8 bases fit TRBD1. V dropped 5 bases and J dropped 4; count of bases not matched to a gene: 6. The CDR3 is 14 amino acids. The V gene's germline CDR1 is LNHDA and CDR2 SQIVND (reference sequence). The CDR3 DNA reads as TGTGCCAGTAGTTCCCTCGACAGGGGCACTGAAGCTTTCTTT. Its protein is CASSSLDRGTEAFF.